The sample holds many counts of the clone carrying this TCR beta chain. Antigen: not known. This CDR3 has 16 amino acids. The V gene lost 0 bases and the J gene lost 6 bases, with 18 bases spanning the gap. In germline, CDR1 is MNHEY, CDR2 SVGAGI. To make TCR beta libraries, researchers used iRepertoire HTBI primers and Arm-PCR of CDR3 regions. Each CDR3 protein gets one entry after TCRdb re-called the multiplex PCR reads with MiXCR. The repertoire holds about 470,000 distinct CDR3 sequences, more than 20% seen once, with 7.8% in the top ten. This sample is part of a study of regulatory T cells in long-lasting Graves disease. Noted time point: persistent/refractory GD, antithyroid drugs over 5 years with positive TRAb. PBMCs provided the RNA from which the TCR library was made. Study-wide findings and caveats: Persistent patients shared about 2,800 public clonotypes among themselves. Newly diagnosed patients shared fewer, at nearly 1,000. Peripheral blood, not thyroid tissue, was the sole material studied. Persistent Graves' disease cases displayed lower TCR diversity than newly diagnosed ones. Persistent disease was characterized by preferential usage of TRBV28, TRBJ1-2 and TRBJ2-5.

Material: peripheral blood mononuclear cells (PBMCs), obtained when the disease was refractory, from a patient treated with antithyroid drugs. The receptor was isolated from a female donor with Graves disease. This chain connects TRBV6-5 to TRBJ2-7; D unclear. The DNA for the CDR3 is TGTGCCAGCAGTTACTCGTCAGTCAACTTCAAGGCCGAGCAGTACTTC. This sequence encodes CASSYSSVNFKAEQYF.